Listed here are 5 T cell receptor beta chains from one sample, sequenced in a study of CD8+ T cells in alopecia areata. RNA was extracted and reverse transcribed into cDNA as the sequencing template. Libraries were prepared by immunoSEQ multiplex PCR; TCRdb keeps only in-frame clonotypes and omits some of them. The table shows around 160,000 clones, with 85% to 90% occurring only once. Material: CD8+ T cells sorted from blood, obtained at week 0. These TCRs come from a human donor with alopecia areata.

This chain uses TRBV5-6 with TRBJ2-1; D possibly corresponds to TRBD2 (6 bases). The CDR3 runs 14 residues. Trimming left V 0 bases short and J 4 bases short, with 8 bases between. The germline V gene encodes CDR1 SGHDT and CDR2 YYEEEE. CDR3 sequence (DNA): TGTGCCAGCAGCTTGGGACTAGAGTACAATGAGCAGTTCTTC. Translated, it gives CASSLGLEYNEQFF.

The V and J genes are TRBV29-1 and TRBJ2-5; TRBD1 matches at 7 bases. Trimming at V came to 7 bases and at J to 2 bases, leaving 13 bases not matched to a gene. This CDR3 region has 15 residues. Germline assignment: CDR1 SQVTM and CDR2 ANQGSEA. This CDR3 reads CSGDGARGHQETQYF. In DNA form, the CDR3 reads TGCAGCGGGGACGGGGCAAGGGGGCATCAAGAGACCCAGTACTTC.

This sequence joins TRBV27 and TRBJ2-7; 8 nucleotides match TRBD2. CDR1 and CDR2 from the germline V gene are MNHEY and SMNVEV (reference sequence). This CDR3 region has 14 residues. The V segment lost 3 bases and the J segment 0 bases; nucleotides outside the gene matches: 1. CDR3 loop: CASSFSGNSYEQYF. DNA of the CDR3: TGTGCCAGCAGTTTTAGCGGGAACTCCTACGAGCAGTACTTC.

The gene calls are TRBV11-2 and TRBJ2-5, with D possibly being TRBD1 (6 bases). In germline, CDR1 is SGHAT, CDR2 FQNNGV. The CDR3 is made up of 13 amino acids. Trimming pared 5 bases from V and 5 bases from J, leaving 12 bases between. CDR3 in amino acids: CASSRRGYETQYF. In nucleotides, the CDR3 is TGTGCCAGCAGCAGAAGGGGGTACGAGACCCAGTACTTC. Combining the CDR3 with reference TRBV11-2 and TRBJ2-5 gives the whole variable domain EAGVAQSPRYKIIEKRQSVAFWCNPISGHATLYWYQQILGQGPKLLIQFQNNGVVDDSQLPKDRFSAERLKGVDSTLKIQPAKLEDSAVYLCASSRRGYETQYFGPGTRLLVL.

The chain has TRBV6-6 and TRBJ2-7; D not resolved. The length of the CDR3 is 11 residues. CDR1 is MNHNY and CDR2 is SVGAGI in the germline V gene (reference sequence). Deletions cut 4 bases from V and 2 bases from J, with 3 bases between. The DNA for the CDR3 is TGTGCCAGCAGTTCCACCTACGAGCAGTACTTC. As protein: CASSSTYEQYF.